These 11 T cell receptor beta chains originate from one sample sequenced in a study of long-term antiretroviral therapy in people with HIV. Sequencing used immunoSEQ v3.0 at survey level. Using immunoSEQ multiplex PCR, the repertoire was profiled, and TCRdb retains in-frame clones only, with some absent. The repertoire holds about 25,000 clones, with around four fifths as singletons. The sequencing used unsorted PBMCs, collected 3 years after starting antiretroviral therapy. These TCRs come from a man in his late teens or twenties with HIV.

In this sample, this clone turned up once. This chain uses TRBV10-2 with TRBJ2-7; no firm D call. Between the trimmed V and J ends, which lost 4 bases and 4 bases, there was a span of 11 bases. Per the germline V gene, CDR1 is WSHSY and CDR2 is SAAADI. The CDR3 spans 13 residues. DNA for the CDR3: TGCGCCAGCAGTGTTTCTGGGGTTTACGAGCAGTACTTC. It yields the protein CASSVSGVYEQYF.

The CDR3 nucleotides read TGTGCCAGCAGTGAGAGGGGCCTCTACGAGCAGTACTTC. Amino acid sequence: CASSERGLYEQYF. This chain uses TRBV6-1 with TRBJ2-7; D tentatively fits TRBD1 or TRBD2 (5 bases each). The germline V gene has CDR1 MNHNS and CDR2 SASEGT. CDR3 length: 13 residues. V lost 3 bases and J 3 bases, leaving 9 bases between the germline ends.

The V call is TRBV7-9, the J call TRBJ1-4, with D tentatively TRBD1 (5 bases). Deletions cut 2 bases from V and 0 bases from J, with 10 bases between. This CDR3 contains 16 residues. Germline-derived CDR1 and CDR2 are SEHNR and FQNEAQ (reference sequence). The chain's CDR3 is CASSLFGGSTNEKLFF. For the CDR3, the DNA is TGTGCCAGCAGCTTATTCGGGGGGTCAACTAATGAAAAACTGTTTTTT. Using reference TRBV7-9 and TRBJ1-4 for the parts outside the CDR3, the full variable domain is DTGVSQNPRHKITKRGQNVTFRCDPISEHNRLYWYRQTLGQGPEFLTYFQNEAQLEKSRLLSDRFSAERPKGSFSTLEIQRTEQGDSAMYLCASSLFGGSTNEKLFFGSGTQLSVL.

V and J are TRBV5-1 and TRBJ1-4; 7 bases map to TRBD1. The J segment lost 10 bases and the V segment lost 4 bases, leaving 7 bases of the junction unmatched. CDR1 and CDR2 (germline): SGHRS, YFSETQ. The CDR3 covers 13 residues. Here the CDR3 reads CASSPDRVGKLFF. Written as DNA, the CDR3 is TGCGCCAGCAGCCCCGACAGGGTTGGAAAACTGTTTTTT.

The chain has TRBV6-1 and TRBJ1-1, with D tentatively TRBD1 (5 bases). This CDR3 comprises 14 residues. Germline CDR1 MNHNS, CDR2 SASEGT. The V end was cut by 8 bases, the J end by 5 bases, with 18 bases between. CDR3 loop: CASRSGPPYTEAFF. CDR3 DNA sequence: TGTGCCAGCCGATCGGGGCCCCCCTATACTGAAGCTTTCTTT.

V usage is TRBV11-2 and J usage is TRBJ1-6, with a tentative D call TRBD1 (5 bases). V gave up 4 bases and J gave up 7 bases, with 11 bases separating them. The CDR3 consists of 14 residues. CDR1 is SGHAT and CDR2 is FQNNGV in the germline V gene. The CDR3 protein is CASSYQGSNSPLHF. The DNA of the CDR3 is TGTGCCAGCAGCTACCAGGGATCGAATTCACCCCTCCACTTT.

The CDR3 sequence is CASSSTGDGYTF. CDR3 sequence (DNA): TGTGCCAGCAGCTCGACAGGAGATGGCTACACCTTC. This rearrangement joins TRBV7-9 to TRBJ1-2; TRBD1 is a possible D gene (6 bases). Germline CDR1 reads SEHNR; CDR2 reads FQNEAQ (reference sequence). The CDR3 runs to 12 residues. The V gene lost 4 bases and the J gene lost 6 bases, with 9 bases spanning the gap.

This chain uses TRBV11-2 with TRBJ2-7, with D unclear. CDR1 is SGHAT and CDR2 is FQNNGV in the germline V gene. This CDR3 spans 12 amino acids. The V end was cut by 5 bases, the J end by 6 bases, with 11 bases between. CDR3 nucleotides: TGTGCCAGCAGCGGACCTTCCGGCGAGCAGTACTTC. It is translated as CASSGPSGEQYF. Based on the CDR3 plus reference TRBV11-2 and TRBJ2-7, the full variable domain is EAGVAQSPRYKIIEKRQSVAFWCNPISGHATLYWYQQILGQGPKLLIQFQNNGVVDDSQLPKDRFSAERLKGVDSTLKIQPAKLEDSAVYLCASSGPSGEQYFGPGTRLTVT.

The CDR3 is CASSDGGRGNQPQHF. The CDR3 DNA sequence: TGTGCCAGCAGTGACGGGGGCAGGGGCAATCAGCCCCAGCATTTT. The genes are TRBV25-1 and TRBJ1-5, with D perhaps TRBD1 (6 bases). Germline V gene lookup returns CDR1 MGHDK and CDR2 SYGVNS. Trimming removed 3 bases at V and 2 bases at J, with 11 bases between. The length of the CDR3 is 15 residues.

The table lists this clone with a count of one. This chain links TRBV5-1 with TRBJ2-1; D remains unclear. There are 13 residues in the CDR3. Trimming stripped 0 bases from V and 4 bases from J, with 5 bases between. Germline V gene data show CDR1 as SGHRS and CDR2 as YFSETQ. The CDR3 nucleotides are TGCGCCAGCAGCTTGGGGGGTTACAATGAGCAGTTCTTC. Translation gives CASSLGGYNEQFF.

CDR3 DNA: TGTGCCAGCAGTTACGGCAGGGGGCCCAATGAGCAGTTCTTC. Protein product: CASSYGRGPNEQFF. The chain is built from TRBV6-5 and TRBJ2-1; 8 nucleotides agree with TRBD1. The CDR3 has 14 residues. Losses at the gene ends were 2 bases for V and 6 bases for J; bases not matched to a gene: 3. Germline V gene sequence: CDR1 MNHEY, CDR2 SVGAGI.